The rows below give T cell receptor beta chains drawn from one sample of a study of vaccination and CD4 T cells after COVID-19. One entry per CDR3 protein results from TCRdb running MiXCR on the PCR reads. The sample lists 7,500 to 10,000 distinct CDR3 sequences, around 18% seen once, with less than 25% in the top ten. These receptors lack a known antigen. The sequenced sample was CD4+ T cells from blood, cultured in vitro, obtained after SARS-CoV-2 vaccination. Receptors were obtained from a human donor who had recovered from COVID-19. CDR3s include the opening cysteine and the closing phenylalanine or tryptophan. Each record gives: CDR3 protein, V gene, J gene.

cdr3_aa: CASSLTTGVARELFF
v_call: TRBV7-9
j_call: TRBJ2-2

cdr3_aa: CASSGASYNEQFF
v_call: TRBV10-1
j_call: TRBJ2-1

cdr3_aa: CASSISGTGAYEQYF
v_call: TRBV7-2
j_call: TRBJ2-7

cdr3_aa: CASSFRGLEAFF
v_call: TRBV11-3
j_call: TRBJ1-1

cdr3_aa: CASSPGAALYGYTF
v_call: TRBV5-4
j_call: TRBJ1-2

cdr3_aa: CASSEVHPGLAGGETQYF
v_call: TRBV6-1
j_call: TRBJ2-5

cdr3_aa: CASSFLASSYNEQFF
v_call: TRBV7-9
j_call: TRBJ2-1

cdr3_aa: CASKLPTGNAGELFF
v_call: TRBV28
j_call: TRBJ2-2

cdr3_aa: CAISGTATYEQYF
v_call: TRBV10-3
j_call: TRBJ2-7

cdr3_aa: CASSPAGTRDGSYNEQFF
v_call: TRBV11-2
j_call: TRBJ2-1

cdr3_aa: CASRKWTSTDTQYF
v_call: TRBV6-1
j_call: TRBJ2-3

cdr3_aa: CSASDPRRGETQYF
v_call: TRBV20-1
j_call: TRBJ2-5

cdr3_aa: CASSSLGTGLSPLHF
v_call: TRBV7-2
j_call: TRBJ1-6

cdr3_aa: CSAREDSARGYTF
v_call: TRBV20-1
j_call: TRBJ1-2

cdr3_aa: CASSAGFITEQYF
v_call: TRBV10-1
j_call: TRBJ2-7

cdr3_aa: CASSVGERNTEAFF
v_call: TRBV9
j_call: TRBJ1-1